This entry concerns a single T cell receptor (beta chain). Antigen specificity is unknown. RNA in amounts of roughly 0.5 to 1 ug was reverse transcribed with random hexamers. It was immunoSEQ multiplex PCR that amplified TCR beta CDR3 across 54 Vbeta and 13 Jbeta. TCRdb re-analysed the immunoSEQ multiplex PCR reads in MiXCR, keeping a single row per CDR3 protein. The table records approximately 180,000 distinct CDR3 sequences, about 94% of them present only once. Recently defined diagnostic criteria for definite or probable disease were fulfilled by Susac syndrome patients. The data derive from a study of CD8 T cells in Susac syndrome. Study-wide background: Of the sequenced Susac syndrome patients, more than 5 had active disease and 8 or 9 were in remission.

Whole-study results and caveats: The CD4+ T cell repertoires, which came from Susac syndrome patients, showed no sign of clonal expansion.

This CDR3 contains 14 residues. The V end was cut by 11 bases, the J end by 0 bases, with 13 bases between. The source of this sequence is a human donor with Susac syndrome. The chain joins TRBV12-3 or TRBV12-4 to TRBJ2-2; no firm D call. What was sequenced was CD4+ T cells from PBMCs. This chain's CDR3 is CASRAGANTGELFF. The CDR3 DNA sequence: TGTGCCTCCCGGGCAGGAGCGAACACCGGGGAGCTGTTTTTT.